One T cell receptor beta chain is described in this entry. This sample was included in a study of OX40 agonist ivuxolimab in advanced cancers. Looking at the study overall: The patients got ivuxolimab, which is an agonistic anti-OX40 (CD134) antibody. Earlier anti-PD-1, anti-PD-L1 or anti-CTLA-4 therapy was permitted; 35% to 50% had received some. Across the patients, intravenous ivuxolimab was delivered every 2 weeks at 0.01 to 10 mg/kg.

CDR1 and CDR2 from the germline V gene are LNHNV and YYDKDF (reference sequence). CDR3 size: 13 residues. With 5 bases removed from V and 13 bases from J, the gap between germline ends came to 20 bases. Repertoires were generated with immunoSEQ multiplex PCR, while TCRdb's copy carries only in-frame clones and drops some. The sample carries approximately 90,000 clones, approximately 92% recorded once. This clonotype was obtained from an adult with an advanced solid tumor such as melanoma, head and neck, liver or kidney cancer. This specimen consisted of CD4+ or CD8+ T cells sorted from blood, obtained in a trial of the OX40 agonist ivuxolimab. The chain recombines TRBV15 with TRBJ1-2; weak D call: TRBD1 (6 bases). The CDR3 DNA reads as TGTGCCACCAGCGTCCTGGCCAGGGGCCTATTCACCTTC. It is translated as CATSVLARGLFTF.